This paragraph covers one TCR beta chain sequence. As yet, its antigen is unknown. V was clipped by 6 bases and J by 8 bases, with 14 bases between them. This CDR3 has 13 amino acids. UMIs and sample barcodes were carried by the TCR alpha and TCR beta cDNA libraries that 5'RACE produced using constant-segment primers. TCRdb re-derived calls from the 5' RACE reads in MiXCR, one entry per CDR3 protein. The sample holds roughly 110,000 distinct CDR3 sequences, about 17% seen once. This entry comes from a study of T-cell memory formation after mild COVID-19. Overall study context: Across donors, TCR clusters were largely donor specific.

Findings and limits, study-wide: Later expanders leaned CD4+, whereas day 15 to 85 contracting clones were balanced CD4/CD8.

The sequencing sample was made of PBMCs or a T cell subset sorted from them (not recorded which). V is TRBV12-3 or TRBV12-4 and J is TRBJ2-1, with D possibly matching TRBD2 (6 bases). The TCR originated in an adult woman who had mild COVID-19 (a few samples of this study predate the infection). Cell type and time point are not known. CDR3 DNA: TGTGCCAGCAGCCCGACTAGTGGGCATGAGCAGTTCTTC. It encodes CASSPTSGHEQFF.